This is a list of T cell receptor beta chains from one sample in a study of blood T cells in healthy people across ages. Via MiXCR, TCRdb re-called the 5' RACE reads, giving one row per CDR3 protein. Here the sample spans 550,000 to 700,000 distinct CDR3 sequences, 27% being singletons. The material sequenced was blood. The source is a woman between 70 and 85 years old in good health. CDR3s include the opening cysteine and the closing phenylalanine or tryptophan. Each record gives: V gene, D gene, clone size, J gene, CDR3 DNA, CDR3 protein. D genes are given only for firm matches. Not all rows give a size; the values are once, few, many and, for expanded clones, a class.

v_gene: TRBV11-3
d_gene: .
abundance: .
j_gene: TRBJ2-1
CDR3nt: TGTGCCAGCAGCTTTAGGGCGGGGGAGCAGTTCTTC
CDR3aa: CASSFRAGEQFF

v_gene: TRBV12-3/TRBV12-4
d_gene: TRBD2
abundance: .
j_gene: TRBJ2-5
CDR3nt: TGTGCCAGCAGCCCTGGACTAGCGGGGCAGGGGGCCCAGTACTTC
CDR3aa: CASSPGLAGQGAQYF

v_gene: TRBV18
d_gene: .
abundance: few
j_gene: TRBJ2-5
CDR3nt: TGTGCCAGCTCACCACCAGGGAATAAAGAGACCCAGTACTTC
CDR3aa: CASSPPGNKETQYF

v_gene: TRBV7-9
d_gene: TRBD1
abundance: .
j_gene: TRBJ2-6
CDR3nt: TGTGCCAGCAGCTTAGGACAGGGCTCTGGGGCCAACGTCCTGACTTTC
CDR3aa: CASSLGQGSGANVLTF

v_gene: TRBV4-2
d_gene: .
abundance: .
j_gene: TRBJ2-7
CDR3nt: TGTGCCAGCAGCCAAGAAAGGGCCCTGGGAGAGCAGTACTTC
CDR3aa: CASSQERALGEQYF

v_gene: TRBV20-1
d_gene: TRBD1
abundance: few
j_gene: TRBJ1-3
CDR3nt: TGCAGTGCTAGACAGGGGGCTGGAAACACCATATATTTT
CDR3aa: CSARQGAGNTIYF

v_gene: TRBV13
d_gene: TRBD2
abundance: .
j_gene: TRBJ2-1
CDR3nt: TGTGCCAGCAGCTTAGCGTCGGGCGGGGGGCTAAACAATGAGCAGTTCTTC
CDR3aa: CASSLASGGGLNNEQFF

v_gene: TRBV11-3
d_gene: .
abundance: .
j_gene: TRBJ2-4
CDR3nt: TGTGCCAGCAGCTCTACACTAGCCAAAAACATTCAGTACTTC
CDR3aa: CASSSTLAKNIQYF

v_gene: TRBV14
d_gene: TRBD1
abundance: few
j_gene: TRBJ1-2
CDR3nt: TGTGCCAGCAGCGACCCGACAGGGGGCCATGGCTACACCTTC
CDR3aa: CASSDPTGGHGYTF

v_gene: TRBV5-4
d_gene: TRBD2
abundance: .
j_gene: TRBJ2-5
CDR3nt: TGTGCCAGCAGCCCTAGCGGGGGGGCCAGGGAGACCCAGTACTTC
CDR3aa: CASSPSGGARETQYF

v_gene: TRBV5-1
d_gene: .
abundance: .
j_gene: TRBJ2-1
CDR3nt: TGCGCCAGCAGCGAAAGAGGACATTCTGGGGATGAGCAGTTCTTC
CDR3aa: CASSERGHSGDEQFF

v_gene: TRBV6-5
d_gene: .
abundance: few
j_gene: TRBJ1-6
CDR3nt: TGTGCCACCTTACCTCGGTGGGATAATAATTCACCCCTCCACTTT
CDR3aa: CATLPRWDNNSPLHF

v_gene: TRBV4-3
d_gene: TRBD1
abundance: few
j_gene: TRBJ1-1
CDR3nt: TGCGCCAGCAGCCAAGAAGGGGGCGATGAAGCTTTCTTT
CDR3aa: CASSQEGGDEAFF

v_gene: TRBV3-1
d_gene: TRBD2
abundance: .
j_gene: TRBJ2-7
CDR3nt: TGTGCCAGCAGCCTCTCCCTAGCGGGGGCCTACGAGCAGTACTTC
CDR3aa: CASSLSLAGAYEQYF

v_gene: TRBV6-4
d_gene: TRBD2
abundance: many
j_gene: TRBJ2-1
CDR3nt: TGTGCCAGCAGCGTACTAGCGGGGGGTGTCGATGAGCAGTTCTTC
CDR3aa: CASSVLAGGVDEQFF

v_gene: TRBV20-1
d_gene: .
abundance: .
j_gene: TRBJ2-7
CDR3nt: TGCAGTGCTCCATCCCGTGCGGGGGCGGGGGCCTTCAGCGCCTACGAGCAGTACTTC
CDR3aa: CSAPSRAGAGAFSAYEQYF

v_gene: TRBV2
d_gene: .
abundance: .
j_gene: TRBJ2-1
CDR3nt: TGTGCCAGCAGTGAAGAGGGGCTAGCCCCCAATGAGCAGTTCTTC
CDR3aa: CASSEEGLAPNEQFF

v_gene: TRBV5-1
d_gene: TRBD2
abundance: .
j_gene: TRBJ2-7
CDR3nt: TGCGCCAGCAGCCCGCGAGCGGGGGACCCCTACGAGCAGTACTTC
CDR3aa: CASSPRAGDPYEQYF

v_gene: TRBV18
d_gene: .
abundance: .
j_gene: TRBJ1-2
CDR3nt: TGTGCCAGCTCCTCCTCTCTCCAGGGAACGCAAGGCTACACCTTC
CDR3aa: CASSSSLQGTQGYTF

v_gene: TRBV3-1
d_gene: TRBD2
abundance: many
j_gene: TRBJ2-5
CDR3nt: TGTGCCAGCAGCCAGGGACTAGGAGGAGAAGAGCAGTACTTC
CDR3aa: CASSQGLGGEEQYF

v_gene: TRBV20-1
d_gene: TRBD1
abundance: few
j_gene: TRBJ1-1
CDR3nt: TGCAGTGCTAGGCGGCAGGGGGACACTGAAGCTTTCTTT
CDR3aa: CSARRQGDTEAFF

v_gene: TRBV28
d_gene: TRBD2
abundance: .
j_gene: TRBJ2-7
CDR3nt: TGTGCCAGCAGTTCTACTAGCGGGGCTTCCTACGAGCAGTACTTC
CDR3aa: CASSSTSGASYEQYF

v_gene: TRBV6-6
d_gene: .
abundance: many
j_gene: TRBJ2-7
CDR3nt: TGTGCCAGCAGTTACGATCGGGGGGCGCAGTTCTACGAGCAGTACTTC
CDR3aa: CASSYDRGAQFYEQYF

v_gene: TRBV2
d_gene: .
abundance: few
j_gene: TRBJ1-1
CDR3nt: TGTGCCAGCACTATGATTGGGTACACTGAAGCTTTCTTT
CDR3aa: CASTMIGYTEAFF

v_gene: TRBV12-3/TRBV12-4
d_gene: TRBD2
abundance: .
j_gene: TRBJ2-7
CDR3nt: TGTGCCAGCAGTATAAGACTAGCGGCGTCCTACGAGCAGCACTTC
CDR3aa: CASSIRLAASYEQHF

v_gene: TRBV3-1
d_gene: TRBD2
abundance: .
j_gene: TRBJ2-4
CDR3nt: TGTGCCAGCAGCCAAGGGGCCGGGACTAAGGGCATTCAGTACTTC
CDR3aa: CASSQGAGTKGIQYF

v_gene: TRBV4-2
d_gene: TRBD1
abundance: .
j_gene: TRBJ2-2
CDR3nt: TGTGCCAGCAGCCACAACAGGGGTGCCGGGGAGCTGTTTTTT
CDR3aa: CASSHNRGAGELFF

v_gene: TRBV20-1
d_gene: .
abundance: few
j_gene: TRBJ2-4
CDR3nt: TGCAGTGCTAGAGATCACGGCCTAGCCAAAAACATTCAGTACTTC
CDR3aa: CSARDHGLAKNIQYF

v_gene: TRBV7-2
d_gene: .
abundance: .
j_gene: TRBJ2-3
CDR3nt: TGTGCCAGCAGCTTTAACAGGCAGGATACGCAGTATTTT
CDR3aa: CASSFNRQDTQYF

v_gene: TRBV5-1
d_gene: TRBD2
abundance: few
j_gene: TRBJ2-7
CDR3nt: TGCGCCAGCAGTCCAAGCGGGGCCGCTCGCTACGAGCAGTACTTC
CDR3aa: CASSPSGAARYEQYF

v_gene: TRBV7-2
d_gene: TRBD1
abundance: many
j_gene: TRBJ2-7
CDR3nt: TGTGCCAGCAGCTTTAACAGGGGTTACGAGCAGTACTTC
CDR3aa: CASSFNRGYEQYF

v_gene: TRBV11-3
d_gene: .
abundance: few
j_gene: TRBJ2-5
CDR3nt: TGTGCCAGCAGCGCACTTGAGGCCCAGTACTTC
CDR3aa: CASSALEAQYF

v_gene: TRBV6-5
d_gene: .
abundance: .
j_gene: TRBJ2-2
CDR3nt: TGTGCCAGCAAAACCAGGAGGAACACCGGGGAGCTGTTTTTT
CDR3aa: CASKTRRNTGELFF

v_gene: TRBV20-1
d_gene: .
abundance: once
j_gene: TRBJ2-3
CDR3nt: TGCAGTGTCACATCGGGGAGCCGCGATACGCAGTATTTT
CDR3aa: CSVTSGSRDTQYF

v_gene: TRBV7-3
d_gene: TRBD2
abundance: .
j_gene: TRBJ2-3
CDR3nt: TGTGCCAGCAGCTCGGGGACTAGCGGGAGCGATACGCAGTATTTT
CDR3aa: CASSSGTSGSDTQYF

v_gene: TRBV7-2
d_gene: .
abundance: many
j_gene: TRBJ2-7
CDR3nt: TGTGCCAGCAGTCCTCGAGCGGGTGGCTACGAGCAGTACTTC
CDR3aa: CASSPRAGGYEQYF

v_gene: TRBV7-3
d_gene: TRBD2
abundance: few
j_gene: TRBJ2-7
CDR3nt: TGTGCCAGCAGTCTGGGCGGGACTAGGGAGAACGAGCAGTACTTC
CDR3aa: CASSLGGTRENEQYF

v_gene: TRBV5-6
d_gene: .
abundance: .
j_gene: TRBJ1-6
CDR3nt: TGTGCCAGCAGCTTGGGGGCCGTCCGGGGGAAATCACCCCTCCACTTT
CDR3aa: CASSLGAVRGKSPLHF

v_gene: TRBV20-1
d_gene: TRBD2
abundance: many
j_gene: TRBJ2-7
CDR3nt: TGCAGTGCTATCACCGGGACTAGCCACGAGCAGTACTTC
CDR3aa: CSAITGTSHEQYF

v_gene: TRBV18
d_gene: .
abundance: .
j_gene: TRBJ2-1
CDR3nt: TGTGCCAGCTCACCAAGGGGCAGGGGAAACAATGAGCAGTTCTTC
CDR3aa: CASSPRGRGNNEQFF

v_gene: TRBV21-1
d_gene: .
abundance: few
j_gene: TRBJ1-2
CDR3nt: TGTGCCAGCAGCCCAGGGGGGCGGGCTCGAGGAAGATATGGCTACACCTTC
CDR3aa: CASSPGGRARGRYGYTF

v_gene: TRBV20-1
d_gene: .
abundance: once
j_gene: TRBJ1-4
CDR3nt: TGCAGTGCTAGGGACTCAACAACTAATGAAAAACTGTTTTTT
CDR3aa: CSARDSTTNEKLFF

v_gene: TRBV28
d_gene: .
abundance: .
j_gene: TRBJ2-3
CDR3nt: TGTGCCAGCAACGCCCTGGAGCTCACAGATACGCAGTATTTT
CDR3aa: CASNALELTDTQYF

v_gene: TRBV7-2
d_gene: .
abundance: .
j_gene: TRBJ2-6
CDR3nt: TGTGCCAGCAGCTCAGATGATGGGGCCAACGTCCTGACTTTC
CDR3aa: CASSSDDGANVLTF

v_gene: TRBV9
d_gene: TRBD2
abundance: few
j_gene: TRBJ2-2
CDR3nt: TGTGCCAGCAGCGTAGCCCCGACTAGCGTCTCCGGGGAGCTGTTTTTT
CDR3aa: CASSVAPTSVSGELFF

v_gene: TRBV6-5
d_gene: TRBD2
abundance: many
j_gene: TRBJ2-1
CDR3nt: TGTGCCAGCAGTCCCTGGACTAGCGGGAATGAGCAGTTCTTC
CDR3aa: CASSPWTSGNEQFF

v_gene: TRBV15
d_gene: TRBD1
abundance: few
j_gene: TRBJ1-6
CDR3nt: TGTGCCACCAGGAAGAAGGGGGCAGGTTCACCCCTCCACTTT
CDR3aa: CATRKKGAGSPLHF

v_gene: TRBV4-3
d_gene: TRBD1
abundance: .
j_gene: TRBJ1-2
CDR3nt: TGCGCCAGCAGCCAATACGGACAGGGGGGCTGGGGCTACACCTTC
CDR3aa: CASSQYGQGGWGYTF

v_gene: TRBV21-1
d_gene: .
abundance: few
j_gene: TRBJ1-3
CDR3nt: TGTGCCAGTAGGGACACAGTCGTCTCTGGAAACACCATATATTTT
CDR3aa: CASRDTVVSGNTIYF

v_gene: TRBV5-1
d_gene: .
abundance: .
j_gene: TRBJ2-3
CDR3nt: TGCGCCAGCAGCTTTAGTGGCCCCTCAGATACGCAGTATTTT
CDR3aa: CASSFSGPSDTQYF

v_gene: TRBV4-2
d_gene: TRBD2
abundance: .
j_gene: TRBJ2-1
CDR3nt: TGTGCCAGCAGCCAAGTCGTGGGTAGCGGGGGTAACAATGAGCAGTTCTTC
CDR3aa: CASSQVVGSGGNNEQFF

v_gene: TRBV7-2
d_gene: TRBD2
abundance: few
j_gene: TRBJ2-5
CDR3nt: TGTGCCAGCAGCTTAGCGCAGGCTAGCGGGGGCCAAGAGACCCAGTACTTC
CDR3aa: CASSLAQASGGQETQYF

v_gene: TRBV3-1
d_gene: .
abundance: .
j_gene: TRBJ2-1
CDR3nt: TGTGCCAGCAGCCAAGAGGGTCCTCGGCAGAGCTACAATGAGCAGTTCTTC
CDR3aa: CASSQEGPRQSYNEQFF